This entry concerns a single TCR beta chain. Its antigen is currently unknown. After pathologic assessment, macro-dissection selected premalignant or tumor cells for extraction. The data were obtained in a study of immune evolution from preneoplasia to lung adenocarcinoma. Study background: HLA loss of heterozygosity: 7% AIS, under 19% MIA, about 32% ADC, none AAH.

Study-level points and caveats: Normal lung had highest clonality; later lesions appeared denser, more diverse. Top clone frequencies peaked in normal lung, apparently declining through invasive adenocarcinoma.

Profiling relied on immunoSEQ multiplex PCR, and the TCRdb table lists in-frame clones only, not all of them. Here the sample spans more than 6,000 clones, 60% to 80% being singletons. Germline lookup yields CDR1 MNHEY and CDR2 SMNVEV (reference sequence). V was clipped by 4 bases and J by 6 bases, with 12 bases between them. The CDR3 is 14 amino acids. This chain uses TRBV27 with TRBJ2-2, with D perhaps assigned TRBD1 or TRBD2 (6 bases each). The receptor was derived from a person aged 70 to 79 with lung adenocarcinoma. The sample consisted of FFPE minimally invasive lung adenocarcinoma tissue. CDR3 protein: CASSYRRGAGELFF. CDR3 bases: TGTGCCAGCAGTTATAGGAGGGGGGCCGGGGAGCTGTTTTTT.